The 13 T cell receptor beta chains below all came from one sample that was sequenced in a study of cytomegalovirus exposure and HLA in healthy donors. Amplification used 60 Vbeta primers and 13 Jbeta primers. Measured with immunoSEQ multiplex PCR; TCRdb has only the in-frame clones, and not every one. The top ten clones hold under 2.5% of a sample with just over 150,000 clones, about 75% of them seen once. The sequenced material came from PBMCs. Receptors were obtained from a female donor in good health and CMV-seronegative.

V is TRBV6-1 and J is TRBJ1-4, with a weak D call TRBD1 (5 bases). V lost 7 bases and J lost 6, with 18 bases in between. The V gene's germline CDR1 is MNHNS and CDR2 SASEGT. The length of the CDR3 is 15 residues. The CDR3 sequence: CASKNTAGFYEKLFF. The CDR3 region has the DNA TGTGCCAGCAAGAACACGGCAGGGTTTTATGAAAAACTGTTTTTT.

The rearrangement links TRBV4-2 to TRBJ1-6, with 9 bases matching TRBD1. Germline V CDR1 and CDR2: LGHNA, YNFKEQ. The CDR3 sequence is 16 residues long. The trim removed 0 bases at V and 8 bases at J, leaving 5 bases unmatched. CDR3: CASSQDSGQGDSPLHF. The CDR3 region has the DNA TGTGCCAGCAGCCAAGATTCGGGACAGGGAGATTCACCCCTCCACTTT.

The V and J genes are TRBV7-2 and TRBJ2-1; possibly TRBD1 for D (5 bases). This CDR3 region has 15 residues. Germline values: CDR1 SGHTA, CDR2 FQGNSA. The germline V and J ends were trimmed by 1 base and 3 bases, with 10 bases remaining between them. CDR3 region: CASSLDQGNYNEQFF. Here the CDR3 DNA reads TGTGCCAGCAGCTTAGACCAGGGCAACTACAATGAGCAGTTCTTC.

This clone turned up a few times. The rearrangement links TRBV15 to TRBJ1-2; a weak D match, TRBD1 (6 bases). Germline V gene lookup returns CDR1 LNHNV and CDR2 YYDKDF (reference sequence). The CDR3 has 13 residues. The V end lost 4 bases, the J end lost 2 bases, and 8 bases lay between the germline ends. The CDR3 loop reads CATSKDSNYGYTF. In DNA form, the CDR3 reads TGTGCCACCAGCAAGGACAGCAACTATGGCTACACCTTC. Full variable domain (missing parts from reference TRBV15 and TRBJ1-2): DAMVIQNPRYQVTQFGKPVTLSCSQTLNHNVMYWYQQKSSQAPKLLFHYYDKDFNNEADTPDNFQSRRPNTSFCFLDIRSPGLGDTAMYLCATSKDSNYGYTFGSGTRLTVV.

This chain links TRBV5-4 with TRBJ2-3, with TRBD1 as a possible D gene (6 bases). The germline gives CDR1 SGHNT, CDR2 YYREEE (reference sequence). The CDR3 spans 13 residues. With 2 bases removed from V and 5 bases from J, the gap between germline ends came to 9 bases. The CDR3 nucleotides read TGTGCCAGCAGCTTTCCGGACAGAGATACGCAGTATTTT. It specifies CASSFPDRDTQYF.

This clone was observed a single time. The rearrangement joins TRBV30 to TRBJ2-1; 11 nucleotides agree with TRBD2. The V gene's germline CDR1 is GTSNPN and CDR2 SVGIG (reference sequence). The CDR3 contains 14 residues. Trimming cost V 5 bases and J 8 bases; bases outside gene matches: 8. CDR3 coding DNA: TGTGCCTGGGATAGCGGGAGGGCCGTAGATGAGCAGTTCTTC. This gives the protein CAWDSGRAVDEQFF.

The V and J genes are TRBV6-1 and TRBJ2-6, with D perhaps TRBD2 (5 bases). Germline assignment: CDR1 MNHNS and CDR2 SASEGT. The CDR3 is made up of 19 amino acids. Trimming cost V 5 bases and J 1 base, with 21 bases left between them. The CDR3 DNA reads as TGTGCCAGCAGTAAAGACTATGGCCACATATCGTCTGGGGCCAACGTCCTGACTTTC. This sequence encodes CASSKDYGHISSGANVLTF.

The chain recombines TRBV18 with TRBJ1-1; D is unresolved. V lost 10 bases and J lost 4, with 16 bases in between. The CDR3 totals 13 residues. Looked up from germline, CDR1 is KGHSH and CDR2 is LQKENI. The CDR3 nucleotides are TGTGCCACCATGGACTCGCTCAGCACTGAAGCTTTCTTT. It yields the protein CATMDSLSTEAFF.

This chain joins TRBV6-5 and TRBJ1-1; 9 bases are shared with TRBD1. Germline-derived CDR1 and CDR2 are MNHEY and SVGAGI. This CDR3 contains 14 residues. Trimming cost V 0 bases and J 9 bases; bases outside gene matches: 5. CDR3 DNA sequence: TGTGCCAGCAGTTACTCGGGACAGGGAAATCAAGCTTTCTTT. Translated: CASSYSGQGNQAFF.

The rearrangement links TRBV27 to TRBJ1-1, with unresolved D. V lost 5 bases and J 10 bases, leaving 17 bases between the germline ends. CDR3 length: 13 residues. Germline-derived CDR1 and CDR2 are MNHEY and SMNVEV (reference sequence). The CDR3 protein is CASSARGSPTAFF. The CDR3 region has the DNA TGTGCCAGCAGTGCCAGAGGAAGCCCCACAGCTTTCTTT.

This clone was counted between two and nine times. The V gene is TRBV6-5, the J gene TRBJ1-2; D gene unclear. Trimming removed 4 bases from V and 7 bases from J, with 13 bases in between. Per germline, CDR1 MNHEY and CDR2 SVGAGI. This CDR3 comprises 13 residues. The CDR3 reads CASSWNGVGGYTF. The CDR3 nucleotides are TGTGCCAGCAGTTGGAACGGGGTCGGTGGCTACACCTTC.

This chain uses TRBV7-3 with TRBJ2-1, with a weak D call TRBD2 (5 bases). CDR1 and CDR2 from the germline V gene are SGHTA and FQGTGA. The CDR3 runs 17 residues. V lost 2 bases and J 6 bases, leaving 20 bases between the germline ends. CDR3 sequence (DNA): TGTGCCAGCAGCTTATATAGTCCGGGAATTGGTGTCAATGAGCAGTTCTTC. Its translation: CASSLYSPGIGVNEQFF.

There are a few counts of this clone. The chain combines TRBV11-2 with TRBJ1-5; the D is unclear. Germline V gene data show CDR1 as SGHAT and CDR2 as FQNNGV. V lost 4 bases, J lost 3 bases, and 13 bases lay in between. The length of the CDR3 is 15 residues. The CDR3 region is CASSSAGSINQPQHF. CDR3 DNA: TGTGCCAGCAGCTCTGCTGGCAGTATCAATCAGCCCCAGCATTTT.